This entry describes one T cell receptor beta chain. This receptor's antigen is unknown. No much larger clone is present one base from it, and per-base qualities are unavailable. The sample's treatment or condition label is to be understood as: live attenuated yellow fever vaccine strain. A standard Ficoll-Paque protocol was used to isolate PBMCs from peripheral blood. CD4 and CD8 T-cell fractions were isolated with Dynabeads CD4 and CD8 positive selection kits. TriZol was used to extract RNA from bulk PBMCs, from CD4 and CD8 fractions, and from dextramer-positive and dextramer-negative fractions. This sample was included in a study of T cells after yellow fever vaccination (dated by TCRdb to the late 2010s). In the study overall: The SMART-Seq v4 Ultra Low Input RNA kit was used to prepare libraries from fractions with low cell numbers. To follow T-cell clones before and after both primary and booster YFV17D yellow fever vaccination, bulk TCR alpha and beta repertoires underwent longitudinal sequencing. Blood was drawn at multiple timepoints before and after primary and secondary immunization, with bulk PBMC replicates and cell subsets isolated. Two healthy male donors made up the cohort, one aged 18 to 29 years and the other aged 30 to 40 years.

The junction shows trimming of 5 bases on V and 5 bases on J, plus 12 bases between the germline ends. Reading the germline V gene gives CDR1 MDHEN and CDR2 SYDVKM. The CDR3 holds 13 amino acids from the cysteine to the phenylalanine. Of all the DNA, just the CDR3 is kept, 39 bases in frame from base 1. Overall study results and their limits: A small fraction of clonotypes showed up in both the CD4 and CD8 compartments, probably as a result of convergent recombination. Compared with the primary T-cell response, the secondary T-cell response was weaker but faster, peaking on day 5 rather than day 15. Because the study included only a couple of donors, the extent to which the findings can be generalized is limited. Because abundant contaminating clonotypes from the bulk population could be contained in FACS-sorted repertoires, computational filtering was required. After the booster, most of the clones that had expanded following primary vaccination were detected again (almost 98% of CD4 and 88% of CD8), which suggests that memory was broadly maintained.

Sequencing took place on an Illumina NovaSeq 6000. TCR cDNA was synthesized by 5'RACE template switching, through which a universal primer site and unique molecular identifiers were introduced. Priming of cDNA synthesis was performed from both the TCR alpha and TCR beta constant segments. Two PCR steps were used to amplify libraries, with sample barcodes and sequencing adapters being added in the second step. Sequencing of libraries was done on Illumina HiSeq 2500 (2x100 bp) or NovaSeq (2x150 bp). Concerning the study's data processing: MIGEC was used to demultiplex reads and collapse the reads into UMI consensus sequences, and MiXCR was used for V(D)J alignment. Clonotypes responding to the vaccine were identified with edgeR on replicate PBMC samples, with the criteria of FDR below 0.01 and a log2 fold change above 5 up to day 15. CD4 or CD8 identity was assigned to each bulk clonotype according to whether the clonotype was present at higher abundance in the sequenced CD4 repertoire or the sequenced CD8 repertoire. TCRdb ran its own pipeline on the public reads, namely fastp trimming at Q25 and MiXCR clone calling, and kept in-frame beta chains. Each CDR3 protein appears once, grouped with its most common genes and DNA. The V and J calls and clone size are TCRdb's, not the authors'. Present in this sample are some 220,000 distinct CDR3 sequences, about 3% of which were seen just once. Of the sample, 3.2% is held by the ten largest clones.

The chain joins TRBV28 to TRBJ1-2; TRBD1 could be the D gene, as 6 bases match. This sample comprised CD4+ T cells sorted from PBMCs, obtained 10 days after the yellow fever booster vaccination. The receptor's source is a man in his late teens or twenties who received the YFV17D yellow fever vaccine. The DNA is as follows: TGTGCCAGCAGTGAACAGGGCGGATATGGCTACACCTTC. Its translation is CASSEQGGYGYTF.